This T cell receptor (beta chain) was observed in a study of blood T cell repertoires in COVID-19. Study background: The analysed material was cDNA or gDNA that came from T cells, B-cell-depleted T cells, or PBMCs.

The CDR3 is made up of 14 amino acids. V dropped 4 bases and J dropped 0; count of bases not matched to a gene: 3. How the authors handled the data: For nucleated cells, counts were estimated from reference gene primer amplification. The table came from immunoSEQ multiplex PCR; TCRdb's copy has only in-frame clones and leaves some out. The V and J calls and clone size come from that table; D and trimming were worked out from the DNA. The table includes roughly 280,000 clones, approximately 89% detected once. Sequencing was carried out using peripheral blood. This TCR came from a man between 35 and 55 years old with active or convalescent COVID-19. This chain uses TRBV5-3 with TRBJ2-5, with TRBD1 matching 7 bases. TRBV5-3 is an ORF for which the function is uncertain. The chain's CDR3 is CARSMDRHQETQYF. CDR3 sequence (DNA): TGTGCCAGAAGCATGGACAGGCACCAAGAGACCCAGTACTTC.